This T cell receptor beta chain stems from a study of cytomegalovirus exposure and HLA in healthy donors. Primers: 60 Vbeta forward and 13 Jbeta reverse. Profiling relied on immunoSEQ multiplex PCR, and the TCRdb table lists in-frame clones only, not all of them. The sample consists of about 61,000 clones, 80% to 90% of them appearing once. Trimming took off 5 bases at V and 7 bases at J, with 17 bases between the two ends. Germline V lookup: CDR1 GTSNPN, CDR2 SVGIG (reference sequence). The CDR3 totals 13 residues. The clonotype comes from a man in his late teens or twenties in good health and CMV-seronegative. The rearrangement links TRBV30 to TRBJ1-2, with TRBD1 as a possible D gene (6 bases). Sequenced sample: PBMCs. The CDR3 DNA reads as TGTGCCTGGGCCCGAACAGGGACGGGTGGCTACACCTTC. Protein sequence: CAWARTGTGGYTF.